The 23 T cell receptor beta chains in this list originate from one sample, sequenced in a study of T cells in Graves' hyperthyroidism and ophthalmopathy. What was amplified from RNA transcripts were TCR beta CDR3 regions. HTBI primers were used for first-round RT-PCR of the TCR CDR3. Each CDR3 protein gets one entry after TCRdb re-called the multiplex PCR reads with MiXCR. The data hold roughly 500,000 distinct CDR3 sequences, with more than 45% observed a single time. Source material: peripheral blood or thyroid tissue (not recorded which). The origin of the receptors is an adult woman with Graves' disease, either hyperthyroidism or ophthalmopathy (not recorded which).

This rearrangement joins TRBV11-2 to TRBJ2-7; D may correspond to TRBD1 or TRBD2 (5 bases each). Germline lookup yields CDR1 SGHAT and CDR2 FQNNGV. CDR3 length: 15 amino acids. With 4 bases removed from V and 3 bases from J, the gap between germline ends came to 16 bases. The CDR3 nucleotides are TGTGCCAGCAGCTCACCACGGGACGGAGACTACGAGCAGTACTTC. Encoded protein: CASSSPRDGDYEQYF.

V is TRBV6-5 and J is TRBJ1-1; D is possibly TRBD1 (6 bases). Trimming left V 6 bases short and J 4 bases short, with 15 bases between. The CDR3 has 14 residues. Germline CDR1 and CDR2: MNHEY and SVGAGI. The CDR3: CASSRTGWGTEAFF. The CDR3 region has the DNA TGTGCCAGCAGCCGAACAGGGTGGGGCACTGAAGCTTTCTTT.

The V gene is TRBV25-1, the J gene TRBJ1-2; D may be TRBD1 (6 bases). V lost 8 bases, J lost 5 bases, and 15 bases lay in between. Germline V lookup: CDR1 MGHDK, CDR2 SYGVNS. CDR3 length: 13 amino acids. The CDR3 DNA follows: TGTGCCAGCGGAGTGGACAGTGCGTATGGCTACACCTTC. This encodes CASGVDSAYGYTF.

This clonotype was counted a single time. V gene TRBV2 combines with J gene TRBJ1-5, with 9 positions matching TRBD1. Losses at the gene ends were 8 bases for V and 4 bases for J; bases not matched to a gene: 9. There are 15 residues in the CDR3. Germline-derived CDR1 and CDR2 are SNHLY and FYNNEI. CDR3 DNA sequence: TGTGCCAGCGCACGGGACAGGGACAGGAATCAGCCCCAGCATTTT. Amino acids: CASARDRDRNQPQHF.

This clonotype was counted ten times or more. The V gene is TRBV5-1, the J gene TRBJ1-6; D gene ambiguous. Germline V CDR1 and CDR2: SGHRS, YFSETQ. This CDR3 has 15 residues. V shed 0 bases and J shed 7 bases, with 11 bases lying between them. The CDR3 nucleotides read TGCGCCAGCAGCTTGGGGGCCAGCGCGAATTCACCCCTCCACTTT. Translated: CASSLGASANSPLHF. Full variable domain (remainder filled in from reference TRBV5-1 and TRBJ1-6): KAGVTQTPRYLIKTRGQQVTLSCSPISGHRSVSWYQQTPGQGLQFLFEYFSETQRNKGNFPGRFSGRQFSNSRSEMNVSTLELGDSALYLCASSLGASANSPLHFGNGTRLTVT.

This chain links TRBV29-1 with TRBJ2-7; maybe TRBD1 (5 bases). This CDR3 comprises 11 residues. Germline V gene lookup returns CDR1 SQVTM and CDR2 ANQGSEA. V lost 4 bases to trimming and J lost 4 bases, with 8 bases between them. CDR3 residues: CSVGQPYEQYF. The CDR3 coding sequence is TGCAGCGTTGGACAGCCTTACGAGCAGTACTTC.

This chain uses TRBV25-1 with TRBJ2-7; TRBD1 agrees at 9 bases. Germline V gives CDR1 MGHDK, CDR2 SYGVNS. The CDR3 has 14 residues. V was clipped by 6 bases and J by 4 bases; unmatched bases: 7. The CDR3 spells CASSLQGAQYEQYF. CDR3 sequence (DNA): TGTGCCAGCAGCTTACAGGGGGCGCAGTACGAGCAGTACTTC.

CDR3 amino acids: CASSGQDRILAETQYF. The CDR3 nucleotides read TGTGCCAGCAGCGGACAAGACAGAATTCTAGCAGAGACCCAGTACTTC. This chain uses TRBV9 with TRBJ2-5; D tentatively fits TRBD1 or TRBD2 (5 bases each). Germline V gene sequence: CDR1 SGDLS, CDR2 YYNGEE. V dropped 3 bases and J dropped 4 bases, with 19 bases sitting between them. This CDR3 is built from 16 residues.

The V and J genes are TRBV13 and TRBJ2-7; possibly TRBD1 for D (8 bases). The CDR3 spans 15 residues. Trimming cost V 5 bases and J 4 bases, with 18 bases left between them. The germline V gene encodes CDR1 PRHDT and CDR2 FYEKMQ (reference sequence). CDR3 region: CASSANLQGGYEQYF. The CDR3 nucleotides read TGTGCCAGCAGCGCCAACTTACAGGGGGGGTACGAGCAGTACTTC.

This clonotype has more than one count but fewer than ten. The DNA of the CDR3 is TGTGCCAGCAACGGGGCTAGCTCCTACAATGAGCAGTTCTTC. This gives the protein CASNGASSYNEQFF. The rearrangement links TRBV6-6 to TRBJ2-1, with D perhaps TRBD1 or TRBD2 (5 bases each). The germline V gene encodes CDR1 MNHNY and CDR2 SVGAGI (reference sequence). V was cut by 7 bases and J by 0 bases, with 10 bases left in between. The CDR3 is 14 residues long.

The chain joins TRBV7-2 to TRBJ1-1; the match to TRBD1 covers 8 bases. V shed 5 bases, J shed 5 bases, and the junction held 10 bases outside the gene matches. The CDR3 contains 15 residues. Germline V gene sequence: CDR1 SGHTA, CDR2 FQGNSA. This CDR3 reads CASSVGTGGSTEAFF. The CDR3 nucleotides are TGTGCCAGCAGCGTTGGCACAGGGGGATCTACTGAAGCTTTCTTT.

This chain uses TRBV7-3 with TRBJ2-7; either TRBD1 or TRBD2 may supply D (5 bases each). The CDR3 totals 14 residues. Per germline, CDR1 SGHTA and CDR2 FQGTGA. Trimming cost V 2 bases and J 2 bases, with 10 bases left between them. In nucleotides, the CDR3 is TGTGCCAGCAGCTTAGGGACGGCCGCCTACGAGCAGTACTTC. The encoded protein is CASSLGTAAYEQYF.

The chain joins TRBV19 to TRBJ2-1; D is tentatively TRBD1 or TRBD2 (5 bases each). Germline lookup yields CDR1 LNHDA and CDR2 SQIVND (reference sequence). This CDR3 is 14 amino acids long. V was trimmed by 5 bases and J by 5 bases, leaving 13 bases between them. CDR3 in DNA: TGTGCCAGTAGTGAGGGGAGAAGGCACAATGAGCAGTTCTTC. Protein: CASSEGRRHNEQFF.

This clonotype has just a few counts. This could be a read error, since a much larger clone is one nucleotide away. V and J are TRBV20-1 and TRBJ2-2; possibly TRBD1 or TRBD2 for D (6 bases each). Trimming removed 5 bases at V and 8 bases at J, with 21 bases between. CDR3 length equals 15 residues. Germline lookup yields CDR1 DFQATT and CDR2 SNEGSKA (reference sequence). CDR3 in DNA: TGCAGTGCTCTCCCGGGGGCCAGCACGAAAGGGGAGCTGTTTTTT. Encoded protein: CSALPGASTKGELFF.

This clonotype was found many times. J is TRBJ2-7 and V is TRBV13, with D possibly called TRBD1 or TRBD2 (7 bases each). Between the trimmed V and J ends, which lost 5 bases and 5 bases, there was a span of 19 bases. Germline V gives CDR1 PRHDT, CDR2 FYEKMQ (reference sequence). The CDR3 extends over 15 amino acids. The CDR3 bases are TGTGCCAGCAGCCCAGGGGGGGAGGCGGTGGACGAGCAGTACTTC. Its translation is CASSPGGEAVDEQYF.

This chain joins TRBV2 and TRBJ1-6; TRBD1 matches 8 bases. The CDR3 runs 13 residues. Germline assignment: CDR1 SNHLY and CDR2 FYNNEI. V lost 8 bases, J lost 8 bases, and 5 bases stayed unmatched. CDR3 nucleotides: TGTGCCAGCCAACAGGGGGAGGATTCACCCCTCCACTTT. Protein: CASQQGEDSPLHF.

J is TRBJ2-5 and V is TRBV7-2, with D perhaps matching TRBD1 (6 bases). The CDR3 totals 15 residues. In germline, CDR1 is SGHTA, CDR2 FQGNSA. The V gene lost 3 bases and the J gene lost 5 bases, with 16 bases spanning the gap. The CDR3 here is CASSFSKGQGETQYF. The CDR3 DNA reads as TGTGCCAGCAGCTTTTCCAAGGGCCAGGGGGAGACCCAGTACTTC.

In this sample, this clonotype turned up many times. The chain is built from TRBV7-2 and TRBJ1-3; D may be TRBD1 (6 bases). CDR1 and CDR2 (germline): SGHTA, FQGNSA. This CDR3 spans 17 amino acids. The V end was cut by 5 bases, the J end by 7 bases, with 24 bases between. The CDR3 region has the DNA TGTGCCAGCAGCATCCTCACCCCGGGACATCGGGGCAACACCATATATTTT. It encodes CASSILTPGHRGNTIYF.

This clonotype was observed many times. The chain employs TRBV7-3 and TRBJ1-1, with a weak D call TRBD1 (6 bases). This CDR3 has 14 amino acids. Germline loops: CDR1 SGHTA, CDR2 FQGTGA. V shed 5 bases and J shed 2 bases, with 12 bases lying between them. The CDR3 is CASSTGQLNTEAFF. In DNA form, the CDR3 reads TGTGCCAGCAGCACCGGACAGCTTAACACTGAAGCTTTCTTT.

V and J are TRBV5-6 and TRBJ1-2, with TRBD1 matching 8 bases. Germline CDR1 SGHDT, CDR2 YYEEEE. CDR3 length: 12 residues. Losses at the gene ends were 0 bases for V and 8 bases for J; bases not matched to a gene: 0. This chain's CDR3 is CASSLGDRGYTF. CDR3 DNA sequence: TGTGCCAGCAGCTTGGGGGACAGGGGCTACACCTTC.

This clonotype was picked up many times. This chain connects TRBV25-1 to TRBJ1-2, with D unresolved. Per germline, CDR1 MGHDK and CDR2 SYGVNS. V lost 3 bases and J 6 bases, leaving 14 bases between the germline ends. This CDR3 has 14 amino acids. DNA of the CDR3: TGTGCCAGCAGTGACTCCATTGCCGGACATGGCTACACCTTC. The encoded protein is CASSDSIAGHGYTF.

Of note for this clonotype: At one end, the junction sequence differs from germline, possibly due to a read error. This chain uses TRBV5-1 with TRBJ1-4; tentative D call: TRBD1 (6 bases). The CDR3 covers 10 residues. The germline gives CDR1 SGHRS, CDR2 YFSETQ. The CDR3 region has the DNA TGCGCCAGCAGCGAGGACAGACTGGCTTTT. The encoded protein is CASSEDRLAF.

This clonotype appeared a single time. The gene calls are TRBV2 and TRBJ2-5, with D perhaps being TRBD1 or TRBD2 (5 bases each). Trimming cost V 8 bases and J 7 bases, with 20 bases left between them. The CDR3 has 14 amino acids. Per the germline V gene, CDR1 is SNHLY and CDR2 is FYNNEI. This CDR3 reads CASRPGRLRLTQYF. In DNA form, the CDR3 reads TGTGCCAGCCGACCGGGACGCTTAAGATTGACCCAGTACTTC.